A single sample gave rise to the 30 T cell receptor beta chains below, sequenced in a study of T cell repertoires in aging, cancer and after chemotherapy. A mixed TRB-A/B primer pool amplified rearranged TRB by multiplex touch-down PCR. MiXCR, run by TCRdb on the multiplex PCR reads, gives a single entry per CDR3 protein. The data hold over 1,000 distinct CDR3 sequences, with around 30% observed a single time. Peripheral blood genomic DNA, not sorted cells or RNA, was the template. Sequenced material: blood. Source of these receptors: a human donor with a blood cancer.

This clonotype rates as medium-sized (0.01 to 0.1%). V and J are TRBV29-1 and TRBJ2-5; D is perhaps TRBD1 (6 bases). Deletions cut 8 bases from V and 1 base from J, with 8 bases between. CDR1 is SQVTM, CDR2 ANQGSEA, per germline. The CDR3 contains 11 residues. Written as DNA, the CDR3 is TGCAGCTGGGACACCCAAGAGACCCAGTACTTC. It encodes CSWDTQETQYF.

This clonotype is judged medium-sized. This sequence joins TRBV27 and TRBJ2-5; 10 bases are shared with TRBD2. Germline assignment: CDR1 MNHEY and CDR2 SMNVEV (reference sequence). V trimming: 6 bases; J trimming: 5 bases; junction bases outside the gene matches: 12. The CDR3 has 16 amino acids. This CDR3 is CASSGLAEGVGETQYF. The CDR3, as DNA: TGTGCCAGCAGCGGACTAGCGGAGGGGGTTGGGGAGACCCAGTACTTC.

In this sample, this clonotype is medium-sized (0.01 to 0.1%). The CDR3 nucleotides are TGTGCCAGTAGTATCGGAGGGACAGGGGGCTACGAGCAGTACTTC. It translates to CASSIGGTGGYEQYF. This chain uses TRBV19 with TRBJ2-7, with TRBD1 matching over 11 bases. Unmatched junction bases numbered 4, after V lost 3 bases and J lost 3 bases. CDR3 length: 15 residues. The germline V gene encodes CDR1 LNHDA and CDR2 SQIVND (reference sequence).

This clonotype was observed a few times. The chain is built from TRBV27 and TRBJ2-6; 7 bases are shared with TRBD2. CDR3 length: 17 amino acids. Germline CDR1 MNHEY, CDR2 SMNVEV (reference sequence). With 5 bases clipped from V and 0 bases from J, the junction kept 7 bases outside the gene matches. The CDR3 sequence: CASSTRWTSSGANVLTF. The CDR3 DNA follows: TGTGCCAGCAGTACCCGATGGACTAGCTCTGGGGCCAACGTCCTGACTTTC.

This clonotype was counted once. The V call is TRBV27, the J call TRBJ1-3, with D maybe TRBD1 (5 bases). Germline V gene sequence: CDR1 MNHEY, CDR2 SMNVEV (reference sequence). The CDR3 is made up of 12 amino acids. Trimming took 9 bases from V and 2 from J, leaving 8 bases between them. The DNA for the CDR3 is TGTGCCAGGCAGGGCCCTGGAAACACCATATATTTT. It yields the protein CARQGPGNTIYF.

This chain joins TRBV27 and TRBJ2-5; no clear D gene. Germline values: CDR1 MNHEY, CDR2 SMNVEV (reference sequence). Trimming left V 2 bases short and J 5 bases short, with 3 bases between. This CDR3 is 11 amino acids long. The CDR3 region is CASSLNETQYF. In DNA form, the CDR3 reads TGTGCCAGCAGTTTAAATGAGACCCAGTACTTC.

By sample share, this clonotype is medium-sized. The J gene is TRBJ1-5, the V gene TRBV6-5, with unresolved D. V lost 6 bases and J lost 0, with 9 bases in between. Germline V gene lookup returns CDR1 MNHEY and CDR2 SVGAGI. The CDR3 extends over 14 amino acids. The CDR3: CASRSGVSNQPQHF. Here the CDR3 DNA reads TGTGCCAGCAGAAGCGGGGTTAGCAATCAGCCCCAGCATTTT.

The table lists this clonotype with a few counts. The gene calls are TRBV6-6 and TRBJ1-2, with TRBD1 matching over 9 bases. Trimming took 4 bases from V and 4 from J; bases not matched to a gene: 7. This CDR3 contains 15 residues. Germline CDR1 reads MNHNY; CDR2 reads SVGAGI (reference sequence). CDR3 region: CASSSGTGHIYGYTF. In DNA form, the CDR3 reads TGTGCCAGCAGTTCCGGGACAGGGCATATCTATGGCTACACCTTC.

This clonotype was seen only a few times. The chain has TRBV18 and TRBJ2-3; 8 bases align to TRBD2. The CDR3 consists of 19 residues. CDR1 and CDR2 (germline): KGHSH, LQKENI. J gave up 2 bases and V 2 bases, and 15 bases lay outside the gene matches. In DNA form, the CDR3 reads TGTGCCAGCTCACCAGAAGCGGGAGACTTGAACGGAGACACAGATACGCAGTATTTT. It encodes CASSPEAGDLNGDTDTQYF.

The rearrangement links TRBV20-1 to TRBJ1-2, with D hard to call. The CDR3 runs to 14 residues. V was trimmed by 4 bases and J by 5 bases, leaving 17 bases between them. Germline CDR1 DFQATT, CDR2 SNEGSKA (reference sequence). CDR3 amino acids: CSANPRRERYGYTF. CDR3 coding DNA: TGCAGTGCTAACCCAAGACGGGAACGGTATGGCTACACCTTC.

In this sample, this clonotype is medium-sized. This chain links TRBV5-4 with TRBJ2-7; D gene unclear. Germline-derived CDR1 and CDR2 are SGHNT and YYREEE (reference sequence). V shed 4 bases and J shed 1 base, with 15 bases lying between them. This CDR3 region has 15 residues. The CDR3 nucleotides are TGTGCCAGCAGCAGAGGACGGAGTGAATCCTACGAGCAGTACTTC. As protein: CASSRGRSESYEQYF.

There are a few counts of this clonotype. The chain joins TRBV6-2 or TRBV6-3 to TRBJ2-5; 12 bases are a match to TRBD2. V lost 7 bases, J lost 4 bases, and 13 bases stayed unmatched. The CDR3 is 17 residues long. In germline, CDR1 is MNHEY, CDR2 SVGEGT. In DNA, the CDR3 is TGTGCCAGCACTCTCCTCCCTAGCGGGAGGGCCAGAGAGACCCAGTACTTC. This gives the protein CASTLLPSGRARETQYF.

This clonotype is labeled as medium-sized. The CDR3 region has the DNA TGTGCCAGCAGTGAATTGGAGGGGATGGGCGAGACCCAGTACTTC. Translating it yields CASSELEGMGETQYF. The rearrangement links TRBV6-1 to TRBJ2-5, with D possibly being TRBD2 (6 bases). The CDR3 sequence is 15 residues long. Germline CDR1 and CDR2: MNHNS and SASEGT. The germline V and J ends were trimmed by 2 bases and 5 bases, with 15 bases remaining between them.

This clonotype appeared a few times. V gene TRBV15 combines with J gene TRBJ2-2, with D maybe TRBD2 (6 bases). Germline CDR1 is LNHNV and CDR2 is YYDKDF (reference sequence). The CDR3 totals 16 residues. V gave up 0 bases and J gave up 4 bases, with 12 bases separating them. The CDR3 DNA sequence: TGTGCCACCAGCAGAGAGCCGGGGGTATTCACCGGGGAGCTGTTTTTT. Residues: CATSREPGVFTGELFF.

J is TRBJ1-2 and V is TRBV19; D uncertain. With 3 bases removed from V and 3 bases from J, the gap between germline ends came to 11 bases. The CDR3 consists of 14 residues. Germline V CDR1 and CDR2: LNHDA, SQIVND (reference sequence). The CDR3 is CASSIYGVDYGYTF. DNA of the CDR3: TGTGCCAGTAGTATTTATGGGGTCGACTATGGCTACACCTTC.

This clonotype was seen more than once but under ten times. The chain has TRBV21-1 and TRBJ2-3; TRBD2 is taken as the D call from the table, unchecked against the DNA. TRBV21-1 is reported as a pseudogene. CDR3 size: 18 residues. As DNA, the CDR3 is TGTGCCAGCGGGCTAGCGGGAGACTTGAACGGAGACACAGATACGCAGTATTTT. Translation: CASGLAGDLNGDTDTQYF.

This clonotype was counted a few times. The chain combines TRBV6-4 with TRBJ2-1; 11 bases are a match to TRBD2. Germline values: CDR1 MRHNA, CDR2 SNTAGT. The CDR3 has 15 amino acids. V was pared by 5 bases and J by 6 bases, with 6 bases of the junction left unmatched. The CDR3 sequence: CASSPTSGSGNEQFF. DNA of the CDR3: TGTGCCAGCAGTCCTACTAGCGGGAGCGGCAATGAGCAGTTCTTC.

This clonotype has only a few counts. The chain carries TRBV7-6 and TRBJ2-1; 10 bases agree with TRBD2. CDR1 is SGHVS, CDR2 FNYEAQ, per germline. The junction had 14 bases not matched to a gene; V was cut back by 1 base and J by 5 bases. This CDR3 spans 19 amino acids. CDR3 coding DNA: TGTGCCAGCAGCTTAGGGGGGGGTCTAGCGGGAGTGAGAGACAATGAGCAGTTCTTC. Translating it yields CASSLGGGLAGVRDNEQFF. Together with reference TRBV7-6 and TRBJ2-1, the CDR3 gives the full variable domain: GAGVSQSPRYKVTKRGQDVALRCDPISGHVSLYWYRQALGQGPEFLTYFNYEAQQDKSGLPNDRFSAERPEGSISTLTIQRTEQRDSAMYRCASSLGGGLAGVRDNEQFFGPGTRLTVL.

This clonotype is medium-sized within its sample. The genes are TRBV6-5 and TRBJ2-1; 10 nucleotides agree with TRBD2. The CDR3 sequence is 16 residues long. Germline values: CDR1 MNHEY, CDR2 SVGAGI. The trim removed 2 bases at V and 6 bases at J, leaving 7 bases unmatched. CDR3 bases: TGTGCCAGCAGTTACCTTCTAGCGGGAGTGGGCAATGAGCAGTTCTTC. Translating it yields CASSYLLAGVGNEQFF.

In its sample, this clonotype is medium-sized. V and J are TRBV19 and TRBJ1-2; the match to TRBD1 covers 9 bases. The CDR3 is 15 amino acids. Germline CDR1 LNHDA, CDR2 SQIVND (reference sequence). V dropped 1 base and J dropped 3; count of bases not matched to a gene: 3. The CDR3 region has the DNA TGTGCCAGTAGTATAGCCGGGGACAGGGACTATGGCTACACCTTC. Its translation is CASSIAGDRDYGYTF.

The CDR3 spells CASSYDPGEGLAGDLNGDTDTQYF. The DNA of the CDR3 is TGTGCCAGCAGTTACGACCCGGGAGAGGGACTAGCGGGAGACTTGAACGGAGACACAGATACGCAGTATTTT. The genes are TRBV6-5 and TRBJ2-3; 14 nucleotides match TRBD2. With V trimmed by 2 bases and J by 2 bases, 24 bases remained unmatched. CDR1 and CDR2 (germline): MNHEY, SVGAGI. This CDR3 region has 24 residues.

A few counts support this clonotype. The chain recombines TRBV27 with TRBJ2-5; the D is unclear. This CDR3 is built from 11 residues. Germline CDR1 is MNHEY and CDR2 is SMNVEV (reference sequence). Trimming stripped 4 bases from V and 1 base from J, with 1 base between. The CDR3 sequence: CASSSQETQYF. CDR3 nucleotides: TGTGCCAGCAGTTCCCAAGAGACCCAGTACTTC.

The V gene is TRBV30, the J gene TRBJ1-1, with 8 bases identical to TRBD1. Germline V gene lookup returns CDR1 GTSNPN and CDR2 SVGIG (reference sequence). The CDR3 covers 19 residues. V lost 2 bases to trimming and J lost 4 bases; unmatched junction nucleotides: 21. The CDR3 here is CAWSPLRTGNQGLSTEAFF. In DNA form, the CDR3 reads TGTGCCTGGAGTCCACTAAGGACAGGGAATCAGGGGTTGAGCACTGAAGCTTTCTTT. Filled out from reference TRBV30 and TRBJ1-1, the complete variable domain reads SQTIHQWPATLVQPVGSPLSLECTVEGTSNPNLYWYRQAAGRGLQLLFYSVGIGQISSEVPQNLSASRPQDRQFILSSKKLLLSDSGFYLCAWSPLRTGNQGLSTEAFFGQGTRLTVV.

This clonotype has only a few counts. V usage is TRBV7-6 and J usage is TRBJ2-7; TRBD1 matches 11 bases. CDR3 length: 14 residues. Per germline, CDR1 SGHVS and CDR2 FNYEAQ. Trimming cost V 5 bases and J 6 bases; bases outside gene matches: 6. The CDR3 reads CASSIGQGAGEQYF. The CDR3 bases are TGTGCCAGCAGCATAGGACAGGGGGCTGGCGAGCAGTACTTC. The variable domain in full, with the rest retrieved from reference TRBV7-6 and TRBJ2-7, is GAGVSQSPRYKVTKRGQDVALRCDPISGHVSLYWYRQALGQGPEFLTYFNYEAQQDKSGLPNDRFSAERPEGSISTLTIQRTEQRDSAMYRCASSIGQGAGEQYFGPGTRLTVT.

CDR3 bases: TGTGCCAGCAGTGCGACTCCGACGGCTGAGCAGTACTTC. Translating it yields CASSATPTAEQYF. The chain couples TRBV6-4 to TRBJ2-7; D call uncertain. V lost 4 bases and J lost 7, with 14 bases in between. Germline-derived CDR1 and CDR2 are MRHNA and SNTAGT. The CDR3 spans 13 residues.

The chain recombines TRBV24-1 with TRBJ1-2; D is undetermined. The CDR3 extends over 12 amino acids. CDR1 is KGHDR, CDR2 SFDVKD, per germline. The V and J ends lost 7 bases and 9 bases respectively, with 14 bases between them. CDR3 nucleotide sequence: TGTGCCACCAGCACGGGAGGTTCTCGCTACACCTTC. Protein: CATSTGGSRYTF.

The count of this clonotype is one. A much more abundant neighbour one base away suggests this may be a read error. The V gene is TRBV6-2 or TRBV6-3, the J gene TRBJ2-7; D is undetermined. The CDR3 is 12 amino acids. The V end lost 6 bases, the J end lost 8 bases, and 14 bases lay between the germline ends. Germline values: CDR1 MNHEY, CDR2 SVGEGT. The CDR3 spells CASSDNKTKQYF. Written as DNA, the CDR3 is TGTGCCAGCAGCGACAACAAGACAAAGCAGTACTTC.

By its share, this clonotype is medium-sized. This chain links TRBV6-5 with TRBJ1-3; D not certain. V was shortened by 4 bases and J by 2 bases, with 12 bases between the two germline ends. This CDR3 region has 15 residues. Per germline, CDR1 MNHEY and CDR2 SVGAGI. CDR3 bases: TGTGCCAGCAGTTCTCCTGCGACTGCTGGAAACACCATATATTTT. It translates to CASSSPATAGNTIYF.

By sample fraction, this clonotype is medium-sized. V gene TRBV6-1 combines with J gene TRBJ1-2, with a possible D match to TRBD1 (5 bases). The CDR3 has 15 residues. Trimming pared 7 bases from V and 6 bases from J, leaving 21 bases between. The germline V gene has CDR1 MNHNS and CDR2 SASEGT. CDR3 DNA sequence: TGTGCCAGCAACAATCCCAGGGTGGCTAGGGATGGCTACACCTTC. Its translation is CASNNPRVARDGYTF.

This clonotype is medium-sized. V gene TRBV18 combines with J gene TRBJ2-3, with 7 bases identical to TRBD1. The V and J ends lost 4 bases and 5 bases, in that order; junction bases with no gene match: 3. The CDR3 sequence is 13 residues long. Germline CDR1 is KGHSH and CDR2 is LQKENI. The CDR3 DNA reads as TGTGCCAGCTCACAGGGGGCAATAGATACGCAGTATTTT. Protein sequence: CASSQGAIDTQYF. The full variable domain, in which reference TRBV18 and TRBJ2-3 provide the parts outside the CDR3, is NAGVMQNPRHLVRRRGQEARLRCSPMKGHSHVYWYRQLPEEGLKFMVYLQKENIIDESGMPKERFSAEFPKEGPSILRIQQVVRGDSAAYFCASSQGAIDTQYFGPGTRLTVL.